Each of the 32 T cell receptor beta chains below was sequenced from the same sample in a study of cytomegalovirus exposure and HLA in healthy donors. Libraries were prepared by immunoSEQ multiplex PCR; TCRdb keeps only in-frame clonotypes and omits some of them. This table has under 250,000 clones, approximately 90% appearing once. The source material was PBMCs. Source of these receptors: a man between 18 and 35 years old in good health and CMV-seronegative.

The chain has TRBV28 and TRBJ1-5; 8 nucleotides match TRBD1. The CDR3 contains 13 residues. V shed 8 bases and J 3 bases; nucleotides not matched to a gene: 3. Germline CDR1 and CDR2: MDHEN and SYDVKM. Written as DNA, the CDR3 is TGTGCCAGCCGGGACAGGCCCAATCAGCCCCAGCATTTT. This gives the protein CASRDRPNQPQHF.

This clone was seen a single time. The DNA for the CDR3 is TGTGCCAGCAGCGTAAACGGGAACTTAGAAGATACGCAGTATTTT. Translating it yields CASSVNGNLEDTQYF. The chain carries TRBV9 and TRBJ2-3, with D tentatively TRBD2 (5 bases). This CDR3 is built from 15 residues. From germline, CDR1 is SGDLS and CDR2 YYNGEE. V dropped 1 base and J dropped 5 bases, with 14 bases sitting between them.

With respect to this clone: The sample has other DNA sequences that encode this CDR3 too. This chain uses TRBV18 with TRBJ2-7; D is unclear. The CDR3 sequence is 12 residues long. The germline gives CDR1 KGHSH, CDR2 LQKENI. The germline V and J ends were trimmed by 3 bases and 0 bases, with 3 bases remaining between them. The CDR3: CASSPSSYEQYF. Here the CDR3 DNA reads TGTGCCAGCTCACCTAGCTCCTACGAGCAGTACTTC.

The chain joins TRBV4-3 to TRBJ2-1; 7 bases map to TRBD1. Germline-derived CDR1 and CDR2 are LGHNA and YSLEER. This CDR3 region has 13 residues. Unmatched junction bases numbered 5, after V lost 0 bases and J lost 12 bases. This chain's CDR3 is CASSQDGRGSQFF. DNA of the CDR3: TGCGCCAGCAGCCAAGATGGCAGGGGGTCGCAGTTCTTC.

In nucleotides, the CDR3 is TGCGCCAGCAGCCAAGATTGGCCAGGGGAGTGGACTGAAGCTTTCTTT. It translates to CASSQDWPGEWTEAFF. J is TRBJ1-1 and V is TRBV4-3, with D perhaps matching TRBD1 (6 bases). This CDR3 is built from 16 residues. With 0 bases removed from V and 5 bases from J, the gap between germline ends came to 16 bases. Germline CDR1 is LGHNA and CDR2 is YSLEER.

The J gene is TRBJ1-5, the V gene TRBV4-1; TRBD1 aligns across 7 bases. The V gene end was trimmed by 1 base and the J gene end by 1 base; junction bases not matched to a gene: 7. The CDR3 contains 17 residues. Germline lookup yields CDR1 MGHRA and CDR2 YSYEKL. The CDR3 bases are TGCGCCAGCAGCCAAGGTCAGGGGGTGAGGAGCAATCAGCCCCAGCATTTT. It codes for CASSQGQGVRSNQPQHF.

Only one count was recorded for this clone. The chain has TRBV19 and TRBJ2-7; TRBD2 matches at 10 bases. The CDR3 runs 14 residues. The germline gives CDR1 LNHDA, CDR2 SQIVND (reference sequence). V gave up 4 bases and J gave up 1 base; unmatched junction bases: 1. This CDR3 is CASSRTSGSYEQYF. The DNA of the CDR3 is TGTGCCAGTAGTAGGACTAGCGGATCCTACGAGCAGTACTTC. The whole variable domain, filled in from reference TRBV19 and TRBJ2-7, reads DGGITQSPKYLFRKEGQNVTLSCEQNLNHDAMYWYRQDPGQGLRLIYYSQIVNDFQKGDIAEGYSVSREKKESFPLTVTSAQKNPTAFYLCASSRTSGSYEQYFGPGTRLTVT.

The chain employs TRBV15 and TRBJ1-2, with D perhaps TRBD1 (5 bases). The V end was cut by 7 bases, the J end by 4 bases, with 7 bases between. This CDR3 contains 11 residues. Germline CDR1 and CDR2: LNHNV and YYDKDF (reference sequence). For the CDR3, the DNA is TGTGCCACCACGGGGGGCTATGGCTACACCTTC. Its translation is CATTGGYGYTF.

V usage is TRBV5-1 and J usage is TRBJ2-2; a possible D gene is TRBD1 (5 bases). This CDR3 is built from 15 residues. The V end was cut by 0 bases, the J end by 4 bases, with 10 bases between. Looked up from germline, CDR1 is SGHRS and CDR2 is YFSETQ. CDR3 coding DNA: TGCGCCAGCAGCTTGGCCGATGGGGCCACCGGGGAGCTGTTTTTT. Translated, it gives CASSLADGATGELFF.

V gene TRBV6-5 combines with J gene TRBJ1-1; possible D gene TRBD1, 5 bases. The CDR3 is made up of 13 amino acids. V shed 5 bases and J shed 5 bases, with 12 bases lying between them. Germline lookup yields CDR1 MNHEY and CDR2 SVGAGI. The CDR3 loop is CASSLQGLTEAFF. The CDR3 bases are TGTGCCAGCAGTCTCCAGGGACTAACTGAAGCTTTCTTT.

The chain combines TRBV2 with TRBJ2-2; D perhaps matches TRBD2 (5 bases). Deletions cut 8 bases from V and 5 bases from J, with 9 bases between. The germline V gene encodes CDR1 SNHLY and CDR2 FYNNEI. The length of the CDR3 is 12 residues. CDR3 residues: CASEGETGELFF. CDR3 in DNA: TGTGCCAGCGAGGGAGAAACCGGGGAGCTGTTTTTT.

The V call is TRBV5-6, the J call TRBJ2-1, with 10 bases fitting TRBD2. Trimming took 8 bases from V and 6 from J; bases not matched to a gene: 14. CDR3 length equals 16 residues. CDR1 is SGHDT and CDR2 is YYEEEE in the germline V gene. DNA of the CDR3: TGTGCCAGTCAACCCAAAGGTGGACTAGCGGTCAATGAGCAGTTCTTC. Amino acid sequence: CASQPKGGLAVNEQFF. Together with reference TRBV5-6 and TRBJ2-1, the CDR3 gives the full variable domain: DAGVTQSPTHLIKTRGQQVTLRCSPKSGHDTVSWYQQALGQGPQFIFQYYEEEERQRGNFPDRFSGHQFPNYSSELNVNALLLGDSALYLCASQPKGGLAVNEQFFGPGTRLTVL.

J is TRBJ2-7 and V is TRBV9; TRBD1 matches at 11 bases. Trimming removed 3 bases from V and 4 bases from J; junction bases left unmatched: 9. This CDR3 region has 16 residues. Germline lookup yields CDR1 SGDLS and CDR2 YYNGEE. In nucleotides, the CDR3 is TGTGCCAGCAGCGATCCGGGACAGGGGGTAATATACGAGCAGTACTTC. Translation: CASSDPGQGVIYEQYF.

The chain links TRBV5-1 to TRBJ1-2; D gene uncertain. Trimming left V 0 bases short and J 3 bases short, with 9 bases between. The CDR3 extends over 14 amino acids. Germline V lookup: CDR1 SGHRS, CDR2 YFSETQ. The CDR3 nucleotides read TGCGCCAGCAGCTTGGCCGGGATCGACTATGGCTACACCTTC. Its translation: CASSLAGIDYGYTF. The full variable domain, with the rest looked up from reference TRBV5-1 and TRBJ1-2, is KAGVTQTPRYLIKTRGQQVTLSCSPISGHRSVSWYQQTPGQGLQFLFEYFSETQRNKGNFPGRFSGRQFSNSRSEMNVSTLELGDSALYLCASSLAGIDYGYTFGSGTRLTVV.

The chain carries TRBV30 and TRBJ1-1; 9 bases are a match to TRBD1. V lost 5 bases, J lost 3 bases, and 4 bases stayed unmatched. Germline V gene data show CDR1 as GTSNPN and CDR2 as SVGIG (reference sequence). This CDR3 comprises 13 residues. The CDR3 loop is CAWWGQGDTEAFF. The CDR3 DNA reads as TGTGCCTGGTGGGGACAGGGAGACACTGAAGCTTTCTTT.

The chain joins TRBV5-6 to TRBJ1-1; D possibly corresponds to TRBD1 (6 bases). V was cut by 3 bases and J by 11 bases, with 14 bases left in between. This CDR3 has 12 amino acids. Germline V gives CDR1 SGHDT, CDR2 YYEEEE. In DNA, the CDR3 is TGTGCCAGCAGCTGGGGCAGGGGTACGGCTTTCTTT. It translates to CASSWGRGTAFF.

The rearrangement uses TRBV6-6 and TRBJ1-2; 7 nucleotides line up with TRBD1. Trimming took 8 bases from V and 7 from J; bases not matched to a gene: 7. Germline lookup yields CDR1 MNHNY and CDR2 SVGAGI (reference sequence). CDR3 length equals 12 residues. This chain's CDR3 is CASGQQGSGYTF. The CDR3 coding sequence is TGTGCCAGCGGTCAACAGGGGTCTGGCTACACCTTC.

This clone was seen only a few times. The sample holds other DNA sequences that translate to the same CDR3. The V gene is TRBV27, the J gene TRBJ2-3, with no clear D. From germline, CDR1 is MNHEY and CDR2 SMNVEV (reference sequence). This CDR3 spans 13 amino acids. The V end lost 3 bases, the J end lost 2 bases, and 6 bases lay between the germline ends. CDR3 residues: CASSFGDTDTQYF. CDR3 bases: TGTGCCAGCAGTTTCGGAGACACAGATACGCAGTATTTT.

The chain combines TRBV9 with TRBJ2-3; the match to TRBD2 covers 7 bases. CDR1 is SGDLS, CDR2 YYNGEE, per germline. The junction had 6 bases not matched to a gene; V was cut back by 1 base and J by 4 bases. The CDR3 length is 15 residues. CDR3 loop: CASSVTSGNPDTQYF. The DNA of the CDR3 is TGTGCCAGCAGCGTAACGAGCGGGAACCCAGATACGCAGTATTTT.

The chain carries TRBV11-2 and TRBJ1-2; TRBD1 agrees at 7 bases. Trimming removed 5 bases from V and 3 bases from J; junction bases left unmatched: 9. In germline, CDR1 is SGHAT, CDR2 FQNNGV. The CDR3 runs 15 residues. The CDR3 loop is CASSPGTALHYGYTF. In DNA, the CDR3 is TGTGCCAGCAGCCCCGGGACAGCATTACACTATGGCTACACCTTC. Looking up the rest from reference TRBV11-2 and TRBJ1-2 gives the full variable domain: EAGVAQSPRYKIIEKRQSVAFWCNPISGHATLYWYQQILGQGPKLLIQFQNNGVVDDSQLPKDRFSAERLKGVDSTLKIQPAKLEDSAVYLCASSPGTALHYGYTFGSGTRLTVV.

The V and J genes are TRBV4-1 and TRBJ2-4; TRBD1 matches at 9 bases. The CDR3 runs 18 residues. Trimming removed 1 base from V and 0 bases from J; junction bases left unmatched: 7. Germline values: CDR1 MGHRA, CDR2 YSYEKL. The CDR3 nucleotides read TGCGCCAGCAGCCAAGGAGGCCACAGGGGGCTAGCCAAAAACATTCAGTACTTC. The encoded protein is CASSQGGHRGLAKNIQYF.

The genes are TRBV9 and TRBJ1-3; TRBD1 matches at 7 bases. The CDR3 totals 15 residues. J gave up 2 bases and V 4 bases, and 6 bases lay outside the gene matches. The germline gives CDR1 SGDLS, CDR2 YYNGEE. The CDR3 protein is CASSSQQGPGNTIYF. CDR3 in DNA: TGTGCCAGCAGCTCTCAACAGGGGCCTGGAAACACCATATATTTT.

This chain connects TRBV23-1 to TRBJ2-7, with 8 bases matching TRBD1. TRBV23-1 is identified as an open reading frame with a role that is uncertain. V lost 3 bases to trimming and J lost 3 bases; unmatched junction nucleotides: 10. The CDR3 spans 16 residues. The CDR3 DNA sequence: TGCGCCAGCAGTCACCGACAGGGGCCGAGCAACTACGAGCAGTACTTC. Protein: CASSHRQGPSNYEQYF.

CDR3 loop: CASSKTQEGLQYF. The CDR3 DNA sequence: TGTGCCAGCAGTAAAACGCAGGAGGGTTTGCAGTACTTC. The V gene is TRBV2, the J gene TRBJ2-7, with D maybe TRBD2 (6 bases). CDR3 length equals 13 residues. The V gene's germline CDR1 is SNHLY and CDR2 FYNNEI. The ends were cut back, 5 bases at V and 9 bases at J, with 17 bases in the middle.

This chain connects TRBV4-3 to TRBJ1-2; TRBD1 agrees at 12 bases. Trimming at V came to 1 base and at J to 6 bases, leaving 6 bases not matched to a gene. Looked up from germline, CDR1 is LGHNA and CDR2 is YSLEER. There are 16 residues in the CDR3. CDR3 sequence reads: CASSQGWGQGANGYTF. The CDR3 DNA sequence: TGCGCCAGCAGCCAAGGATGGGGACAGGGGGCGAATGGCTACACCTTC.

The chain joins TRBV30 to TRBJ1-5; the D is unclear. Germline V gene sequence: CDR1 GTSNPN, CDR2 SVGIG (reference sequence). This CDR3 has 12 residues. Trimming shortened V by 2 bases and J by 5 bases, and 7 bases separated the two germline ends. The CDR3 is CAWSLGDQPQHF. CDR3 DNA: TGTGCCTGGAGTCTAGGAGATCAGCCCCAGCATTTT.

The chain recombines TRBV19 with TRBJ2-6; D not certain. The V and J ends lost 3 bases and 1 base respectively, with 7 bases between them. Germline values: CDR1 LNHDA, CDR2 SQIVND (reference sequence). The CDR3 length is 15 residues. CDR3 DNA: TGTGCCAGTAGTATTGGGCAGTCTGGGGCCAACGTCCTGACTTTC. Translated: CASSIGQSGANVLTF.

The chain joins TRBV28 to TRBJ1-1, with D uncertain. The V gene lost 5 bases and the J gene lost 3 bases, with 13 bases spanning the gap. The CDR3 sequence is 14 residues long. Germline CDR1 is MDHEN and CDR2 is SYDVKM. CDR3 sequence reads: CASSPSGLDTEAFF. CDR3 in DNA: TGTGCCAGCAGTCCGTCGGGTCTGGACACTGAAGCTTTCTTT.

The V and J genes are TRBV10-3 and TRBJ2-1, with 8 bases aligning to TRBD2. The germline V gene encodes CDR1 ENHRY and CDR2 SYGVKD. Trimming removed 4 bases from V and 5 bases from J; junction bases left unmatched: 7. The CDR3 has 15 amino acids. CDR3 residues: CAISVSLAGDNEQFF. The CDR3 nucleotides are TGTGCCATCAGTGTCAGCCTAGCGGGCGACAATGAGCAGTTCTTC.

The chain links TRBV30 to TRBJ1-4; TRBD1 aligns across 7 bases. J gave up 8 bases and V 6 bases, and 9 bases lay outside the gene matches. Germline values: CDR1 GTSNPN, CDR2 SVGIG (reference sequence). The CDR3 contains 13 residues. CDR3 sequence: CACWDRQDEKLFF. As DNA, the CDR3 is TGTGCCTGCTGGGACAGACAGGACGAAAAACTGTTTTTT.

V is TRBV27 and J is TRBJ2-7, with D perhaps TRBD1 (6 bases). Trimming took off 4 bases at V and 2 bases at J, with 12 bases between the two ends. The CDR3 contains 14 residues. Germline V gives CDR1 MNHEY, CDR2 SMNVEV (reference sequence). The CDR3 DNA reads TGTGCCAGCAGTTCGGACAGTATCCCCTACGAGCAGTACTTC. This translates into CASSSDSIPYEQYF.

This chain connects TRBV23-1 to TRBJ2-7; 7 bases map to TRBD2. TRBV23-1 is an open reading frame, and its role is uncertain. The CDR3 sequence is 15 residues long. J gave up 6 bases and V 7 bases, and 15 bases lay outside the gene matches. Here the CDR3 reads CASNLPGPGRGEQYF. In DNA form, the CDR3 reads TGCGCCAGCAATCTCCCCGGACCAGGGAGGGGCGAGCAGTACTTC.